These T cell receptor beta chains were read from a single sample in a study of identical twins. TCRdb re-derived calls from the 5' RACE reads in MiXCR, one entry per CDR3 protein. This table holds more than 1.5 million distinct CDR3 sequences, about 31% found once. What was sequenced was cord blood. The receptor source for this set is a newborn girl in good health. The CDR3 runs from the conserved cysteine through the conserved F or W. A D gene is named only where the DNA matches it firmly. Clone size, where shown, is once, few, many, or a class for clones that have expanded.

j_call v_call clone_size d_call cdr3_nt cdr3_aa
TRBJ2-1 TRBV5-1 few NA TGCGCCAGCAGCTTGGGACCGTCAGGAGAGCAGTTCTTC CASSLGPSGEQFF
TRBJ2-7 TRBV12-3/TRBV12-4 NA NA TGTGCCAGCAGTATCGCAGGTATTACCTACGAGCAGTACTTC CASSIAGITYEQYF
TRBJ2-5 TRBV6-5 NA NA TGTGCCAGCAGTTCTGCCAGAGGGCAGTACTTC CASSSARGQYF
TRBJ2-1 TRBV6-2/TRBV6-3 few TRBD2 TGTGCCAGCAGGGGACTAGGGGGCAATGAGCAGTTCTTC CASRGLGGNEQFF
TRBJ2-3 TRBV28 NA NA TGTGCCAGCAGTTTTCCGCAGGGTCGAGATACGCAGTATTTT CASSFPQGRDTQYF
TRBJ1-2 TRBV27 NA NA TGTGCCAGCAGTTCCTGGGTAGGGGCTAGCTATGGCTACACCTTC CASSSWVGASYGYTF
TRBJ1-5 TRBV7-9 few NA TGTGCCAGCAGCTTAGGTGTTTATGGTCAGCCCCAGCATTTT CASSLGVYGQPQHF
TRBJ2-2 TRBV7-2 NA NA TGTGCCAGCAGCTTAGGTCTGACCACCGGGGAGCTGTTTTTT CASSLGLTTGELFF
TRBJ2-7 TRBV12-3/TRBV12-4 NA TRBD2 TGTGCCAGCAGTTTCCTAGCGGCCATAGCCTACGAGCAGTACTTC CASSFLAAIAYEQYF
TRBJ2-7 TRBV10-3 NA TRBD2 TGTGCCATCAGTGACAGCAGGACTAGCGGGAGTGGTGAACAGTACTTC CAISDSRTSGSGEQYF
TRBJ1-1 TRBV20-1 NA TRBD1 TGCATTGCTACAGGGGGCGGAAACACTGAAGCTTTCTTT CIATGGGNTEAFF
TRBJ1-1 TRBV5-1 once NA TGCGCCAGCAGCTTGGCCATGGGGATGAACACTGAAGCTTTCTTT CASSLAMGMNTEAFF
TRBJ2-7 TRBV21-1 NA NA TGTGCCAGCAGCAAAGCCCCGGGACTAGTTGTATACGAGCAGTACTTC CASSKAPGLVVYEQYF
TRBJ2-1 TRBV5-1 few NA TGCGCCAGCAGCCGGTGGGACCGCCCATTATACAATGAGCAGTTCTTC CASSRWDRPLYNEQFF
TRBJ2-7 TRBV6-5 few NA TGTGCCAGCAGTTACTCGAGAGCCGTAGTCGGGAGTCAGTACGAGCAGTACTTC CASSYSRAVVGSQYEQYF
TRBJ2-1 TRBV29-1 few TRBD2 TGCAGCGGGGAGCGCGGGGGGTATTACAATGAGCAGTTCTTC CSGERGGYYNEQFF
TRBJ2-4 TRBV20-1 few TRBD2 TGCAGTGCCCGCGACACGGGAGGCATTCAGTACTTC CSARDTGGIQYF
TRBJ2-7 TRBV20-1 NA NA TGCAGTGCCCACTTTCCGGGAAGAATCAACGAGCAGTACTTC CSAHFPGRINEQYF
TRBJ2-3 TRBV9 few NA TGTGCCAGCAGCGTAGGGGACCCTAGCACAGATACGCAGTATTTT CASSVGDPSTDTQYF
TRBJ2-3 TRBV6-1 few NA TGTGCCAGCAGTGAAGGGCGGCCCACTACGCAGTATTTT CASSEGRPTTQYF
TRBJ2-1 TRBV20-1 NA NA TGCAGTGCTATCGGTAGCTCCTACAATGAGCAGTTCTTC CSAIGSSYNEQFF
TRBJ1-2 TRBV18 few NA TGTGCCAGCTCACCACCGGGGTTCTATGGCTACACCTTC CASSPPGFYGYTF
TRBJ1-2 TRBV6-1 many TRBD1 TGTGCCAGCAGCCGCAATCGGGGACAGGGTTCCTACTATGGCTACACCTTC CASSRNRGQGSYYGYTF
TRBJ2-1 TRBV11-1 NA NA TGTGCCAGCAGCCCCTACCAATACAATGAGCAGTTCTTC CASSPYQYNEQFF
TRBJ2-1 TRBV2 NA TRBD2 TGTGCCAGCAGCCCACCGGGACTAGCGGGAGAAAATGAGCAGTTCTTC CASSPPGLAGENEQFF
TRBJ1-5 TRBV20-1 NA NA TGCAGTGTCGAGGCAAACCCGGCGGATTATAGCAATCAGCCCCAGCATTTT CSVEANPADYSNQPQHF
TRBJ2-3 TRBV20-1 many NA TGCAGTGCTAGCGAGGGCACAGATACGCAGTATTTT CSASEGTDTQYF
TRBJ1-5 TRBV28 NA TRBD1 TGTGCCAGCAGTCGAAGAGGACAGGGGCCTCGAAATCAGCCCCAGCATTTT CASSRRGQGPRNQPQHF
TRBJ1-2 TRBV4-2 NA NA TGTGCCAGCAGCCAAGATATTCGGGGGCAGGGCTATGGCTACACCTTC CASSQDIRGQGYGYTF
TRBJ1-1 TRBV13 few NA TGTGCCAGCAGCTTCAGACGGCCGAACACTGAAGCTTTCTTT CASSFRRPNTEAFF
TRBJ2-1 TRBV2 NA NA TGTGCCAGCAGTGAAGGGCTGAACTCCGGTTCCTACAATGAGCAGTTCTTC CASSEGLNSGSYNEQFF
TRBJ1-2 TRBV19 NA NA TGTGCCAGTAAAGCAGGTTCCCCGGGTGGCTACACCTTC CASKAGSPGGYTF
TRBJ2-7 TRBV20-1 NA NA TGCAGTGCACGAGACTACGACTACGAGCAGTACTTC CSARDYDYEQYF
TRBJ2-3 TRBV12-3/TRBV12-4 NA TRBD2 TGTGCCAGCAGTTTAGAGACTAGCGTGAGCACAGATATGGAATATTTT CASSLETSVSTDMEYF
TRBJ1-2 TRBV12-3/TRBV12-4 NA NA TGTGCCAGCAGTTTATTGGTAAATTCTAACTATGGCTACACCTTC CASSLLVNSNYGYTF
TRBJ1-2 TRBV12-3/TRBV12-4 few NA TGTGCCAGCAGTTTAGCGGAAGGGGCGGGCTATGGCTACACCTTC CASSLAEGAGYGYTF
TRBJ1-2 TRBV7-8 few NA TGTGCCAGCAGCTTAGCAAGAACGTCCTTACTGGGCGGTGGGAGGTATGGCTACACCTTC CASSLARTSLLGGGRYGYTF
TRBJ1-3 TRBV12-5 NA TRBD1 TGTGCTAGTGGTATACAGGGGGCTGGTGGAAACACCATATATTTT CASGIQGAGGNTIYF
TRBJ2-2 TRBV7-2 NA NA TGTGCCAGCAGCTCCGAAAGGGCCGGGGAGCTGTTTTTT CASSSERAGELFF
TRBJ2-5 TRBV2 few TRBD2 TGTGCCAGCGGTCCACTCGGACTAGGGAAAGAGACCCAGTACTTC CASGPLGLGKETQYF
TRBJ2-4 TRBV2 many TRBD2 TGTGCCAGCACCTGGACTAGCGGGATAGCCAAAAACATTCAGTACTTC CASTWTSGIAKNIQYF
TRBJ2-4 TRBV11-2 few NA TGTGCCAGCAGCTTATACATCCGATCAAACATTCAGTACTTC CASSLYIRSNIQYF
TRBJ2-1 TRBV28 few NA TGTGCCAGCACTCAGCGAGGAGGGTACAATGAGCAGTTCTTC CASTQRGGYNEQFF
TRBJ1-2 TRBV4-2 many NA TGTGCCAGCAGCCAAGACAACTATGGCTACACCTTC CASSQDNYGYTF
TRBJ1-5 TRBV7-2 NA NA TGTGCCAGCAGCTTAGTAGGAGGGGTGGTAAATCAGCCCCAGCATTTT CASSLVGGVVNQPQHF
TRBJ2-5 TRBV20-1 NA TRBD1 TGCAGTGCCAGGGGGTTCGGGGACGTCAAAGAGACCCAGTACTTC CSARGFGDVKETQYF
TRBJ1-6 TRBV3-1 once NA TGTGCCAGCAGCCAAGGGTCCGTAGATAATTCACCCCTCCACTTT CASSQGSVDNSPLHF
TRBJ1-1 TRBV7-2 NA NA TGTGCCAGCAGCTTGGGGGCGCGAAGTGAAGCTTTCTTT CASSLGARSEAFF
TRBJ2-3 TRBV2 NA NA TGTGCCAGCAATCAGGGGCCAGATACGCAGTATTTT CASNQGPDTQYF
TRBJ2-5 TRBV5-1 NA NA TGCGCCAGCAGCAGATCACAGGGACATGTGGGAAATGAGCAGTACTTC CASSRSQGHVGNEQYF